The source of this T cell receptor (beta chain) is a study of post-analysis software for immune sequencing data. Study-wide background: The cohort encompassed relapsing-remitting, secondary progressive and progressive-relapsing multiple sclerosis disease courses.

This CDR3 has 21 amino acids. The trim removed 0 bases at V and 9 bases at J, leaving 22 bases unmatched. Looked up from germline, CDR1 is LNHNV and CDR2 is YYDKDF (reference sequence). Findings of the study overall: When the samples were clustered directly with F measure, those that had been prepared in the same batch showed strong co-clustering. TRBV segments more frequent in patients than in controls numbered roughly 5 and included TRBV5-6, TRBV5-1 and TRBV20-1. Multiple sclerosis was associated with a significant reduction in normalized Chao1 diversity relative to controls.

Note on this clonotype: Its cognate antigen is unknown.

The TCR beta cDNA libraries carried unique molecular identifiers. Yield was roughly 500,000 cDNA molecules from about 0.94 to 9.7 million T cells. TCRdb fed the PCR reads into MiXCR, producing one record per CDR3 protein. The table has roughly 430,000 distinct CDR3 sequences, about 39% seen once. The material sequenced was blood. The chain links TRBV15 to TRBJ2-1; TRBD2 matches at 11 bases. The TCR sequence derives from a girl aged 2 to 10 with multiple sclerosis. The CDR3 is CATSRDSIGSGRAGFVSEQFF. CDR3 nucleotides: TGTGCCACCAGCAGAGATTCGATAGGTAGCGGGAGGGCCGGCTTTGTCAGTGAGCAGTTCTTC.